This passage covers 20 T cell receptor beta chains from one sample sequenced in a study of CD8 T cells in ankylosing spondylitis. General observations from the study: A motif of several highly homologous TCR beta variants was seen as apparently characteristic of ankylosing spondylitis blood.

What these receptors recognize is not known. TCRdb re-analysed the 5' RACE reads in MiXCR, keeping a single row per CDR3 protein. The table lists about 800,000 distinct CDR3 sequences, about an eighth of them singletons, with more than 0.5% in the top ten. Sequences were obtained from blood, either unsorted or a sorted T cell fraction (not recorded which). These receptors all come from a male donor with ankylosing spondylitis.

This clonotype turned up a few times. This chain links TRBV20-1 with TRBJ1-5; D gene uncertain. The CDR3 covers 13 residues. From germline, CDR1 is DFQATT and CDR2 SNEGSKA (reference sequence). V was shortened by 7 bases and J by 7 bases, with 17 bases between the two germline ends. CDR3 loop: CSVSTDIMQPQHF. In nucleotides, the CDR3 is TGCAGTGTTTCGACGGATATCATGCAGCCCCAGCATTTT.

This clonotype has more than one count but fewer than ten. This chain uses TRBV4-3 with TRBJ2-1; TRBD2 is a possible D gene (6 bases). V was trimmed by 4 bases and J by 0 bases, leaving 16 bases between them. CDR3 size: 17 residues. CDR1 LGHNA and CDR2 YSLEER come from the germline V gene. The CDR3 DNA sequence: TGCGCCAGCAGCCCGACGGGACGGGGGAGCTCCTACAATGAGCAGTTCTTC. This encodes CASSPTGRGSSYNEQFF.

This clonotype was observed at least ten times. The V gene is TRBV12-3 or TRBV12-4, the J gene TRBJ2-7; D may match TRBD1 or TRBD2 (5 bases each). This CDR3 contains 14 residues. The V end was cut by 7 bases, the J end by 4 bases, with 17 bases between. The DNA of the CDR3 is TGTGCCAGCACTCTGAGGGGCTACGGGTACGAGCAGTACTTC. Its protein is CASTLRGYGYEQYF.

This clonotype was seen only a few times. The chain joins TRBV12-3 or TRBV12-4 to TRBJ2-7; D not certain. The CDR3 spans 13 residues. V shed 1 base and J shed 5 bases, with 9 bases lying between them. This CDR3 reads CASSLGYPNEQYF. CDR3 DNA sequence: TGTGCCAGCAGTTTAGGGTATCCGAACGAGCAGTACTTC.

J is TRBJ2-7 and V is TRBV6-5; D remains ambiguous. The length of the CDR3 is 14 residues. V lost 0 bases and J 2 bases, leaving 8 bases between the germline ends. CDR1 and CDR2 (germline): MNHEY, SVGAGI. CDR3 residues: CASSYSFLTYEQYF. CDR3 coding DNA: TGTGCCAGCAGTTACTCGTTTTTGACCTACGAGCAGTACTTC.

There are many counts of this clonotype. V and J are TRBV5-1 and TRBJ2-1, with 11 nucleotides matching TRBD2. CDR1 is SGHRS, CDR2 YFSETQ, per germline. Trimming took 4 bases from V and 5 from J; bases not matched to a gene: 11. There are 17 residues in the CDR3. CDR3: CASSIPSGRSTDNEQFF. In nucleotides, the CDR3 is TGCGCCAGCAGCATCCCTAGCGGGAGGTCTACCGACAATGAGCAGTTCTTC.

The chain joins TRBV20-1 to TRBJ2-5; D perhaps matches TRBD1 (6 bases). V lost 4 bases to trimming and J lost 9 bases, with 15 bases between them. This CDR3 is built from 12 residues. The germline V gene has CDR1 DFQATT and CDR2 SNEGSKA (reference sequence). CDR3 sequence: CSAIDRSKAQYF. CDR3 bases: TGCAGTGCTATCGACAGGTCCAAGGCCCAGTACTTC.

This clonotype was seen many times. This sequence joins TRBV6-2 or TRBV6-3 and TRBJ2-1; D uncertain. CDR3 length: 14 amino acids. Germline V gives CDR1 MNHEY, CDR2 SVGEGT. Trimming left V 0 bases short and J 7 bases short, with 10 bases between. CDR3 nucleotide sequence: TGTGCCAGCAGTTACTCCGGACCGCGGAATGAGCAGTTCTTC. It specifies CASSYSGPRNEQFF.

CDR3 sequence reads: CASSFGGFTDTQYF. CDR3 nucleotide sequence: TGTGCCAGCAGCTTTGGCGGATTCACAGATACGCAGTATTTT. The chain has TRBV7-2 and TRBJ2-3; D uncertain. The V and J ends lost 3 bases and 2 bases respectively, with 9 bases between them. Germline V gives CDR1 SGHTA, CDR2 FQGNSA. CDR3 size: 14 residues. The variable domain in full, with the rest retrieved from reference TRBV7-2 and TRBJ2-3, is GAGVSQSPSNKVTEKGKDVELRCDPISGHTALYWYRQSLGQGLEFLIYFQGNSAPDKSGLPSDRFSAERTGGSVSTLTIQRTQQEDSAVYLCASSFGGFTDTQYFGPGTRLTVL.

The sample holds many counts of this clonotype. This chain links TRBV20-1 with TRBJ1-2, with 7 bases aligning to TRBD1. The germline CDR1 and CDR2 sequences are DFQATT and SNEGSKA (reference sequence). The CDR3 runs 16 residues. With 1 base clipped from V and 3 bases from J, the junction kept 11 bases outside the gene matches. DNA for the CDR3: TGCAGTGCTAGAGTCGCCCACAGGGGAGGGGACTATGGCTACACCTTC. It is translated as CSARVAHRGGDYGYTF.

The chain has TRBV11-2 and TRBJ2-7; 11 bases map to TRBD2. Trimming at V came to 0 bases and at J to 6 bases, leaving 4 bases not matched to a gene. The germline V gene has CDR1 SGHAT and CDR2 FQNNGV. This CDR3 is 15 amino acids long. In DNA form, the CDR3 reads TGTGCCAGCAGCTTAGAACTAGCGGGGGCAGGCGAGCAGTACTTC. It codes for CASSLELAGAGEQYF.

This clonotype was found a few times. The chain carries TRBV5-1 and TRBJ1-6; the D gene is possibly TRBD1 (6 bases). The CDR3 extends over 14 amino acids. Germline loops: CDR1 SGHRS, CDR2 YFSETQ. Trimming took off 1 base at V and 7 bases at J, with 9 bases between the two ends. The chain's CDR3 is CASSLPGVNSPLHF. The CDR3 DNA follows: TGCGCCAGCAGCTTGCCAGGGGTGAATTCACCCCTCCACTTT.

This clonotype has ten or more counts. The chain carries TRBV20-1 and TRBJ1-1, with D hard to call. Trimming removed 5 bases from V and 10 bases from J, with 14 bases in between. The CDR3 is 11 residues long. The germline CDR1 and CDR2 sequences are DFQATT and SNEGSKA (reference sequence). CDR3 nucleotide sequence: TGCAGTGCTGGCCCCGTTGGACCAGCTTTCTTT. This encodes CSAGPVGPAFF.

The chain couples TRBV7-2 to TRBJ2-7; weak D call: TRBD1 (5 bases). The germline V and J ends were trimmed by 4 bases and 2 bases, with 9 bases remaining between them. The germline V gene encodes CDR1 SGHTA and CDR2 FQGNSA. The CDR3 spans 13 residues. CDR3 DNA sequence: TGTGCCAGCAGCTCAGGGTTCGCCTACGAGCAGTACTTC. This codes for CASSSGFAYEQYF.

This clonotype turned up a few times. This chain joins TRBV20-1 and TRBJ2-5; perhaps TRBD2 as D (5 bases). V was cut by 5 bases and J by 1 base, with 14 bases left in between. The CDR3 length is 14 residues. Germline V gene sequence: CDR1 DFQATT, CDR2 SNEGSKA (reference sequence). In nucleotides, the CDR3 is TGCAGTGCTCCAGAGCGGCGGCTCCAAGAGACCCAGTACTTC. Protein product: CSAPERRLQETQYF.

The chain is built from TRBV5-8 and TRBJ2-5; 12 bases agree with TRBD1. CDR1 is SGHTS, CDR2 YDEGEE, per germline. The trim removed 0 bases at V and 0 bases at J, leaving 3 bases unmatched. CDR3 length equals 17 residues. DNA for the CDR3: TGTGCCAGCAGCTTGGGGGGACAGGGGGCCAACCAAGAGACCCAGTACTTC. Translating gives CASSLGGQGANQETQYF. The full variable domain, completed using reference TRBV5-8 and TRBJ2-5, is EAGVTQSPTHLIKTRGQQATLRCSPISGHTSVYWYQQALGLGLQFLLWYDEGEERNRGNFPPRFSGRQFPNYSSELNVNALELEDSALYLCASSLGGQGANQETQYFGPGTRLLVL.

In its sample, this clonotype was seen a few times. This chain connects TRBV7-2 to TRBJ2-1, with 9 bases aligning to TRBD2. Germline V gene sequence: CDR1 SGHTA, CDR2 FQGNSA. This CDR3 is 16 amino acids long. Unmatched junction bases numbered 12, after V lost 4 bases and J lost 8 bases. CDR3 bases: TGTGCCAGCAGCTCCGTAGCGGGGGTAAATTGGTATGAGCAGTTCTTC. Translation gives CASSSVAGVNWYEQFF.

The chain combines TRBV20-1 with TRBJ2-1; 10 positions match TRBD2. The germline V gene has CDR1 DFQATT and CDR2 SNEGSKA (reference sequence). The CDR3 length is 18 residues. V lost 5 bases, J lost 3 bases, and 16 bases stayed unmatched. For the CDR3, the DNA is TGCAGTGCTCCGTCCCAGAAAGCGGGAGGGTTTTTCTACAATGAGCAGTTCTTC. It codes for CSAPSQKAGGFFYNEQFF.

This clonotype came up a few times. This chain links TRBV7-2 with TRBJ2-2; D is unclear. This CDR3 is 13 amino acids long. Deletions cut 3 bases from V and 5 bases from J, with 7 bases between. From germline, CDR1 is SGHTA and CDR2 FQGNSA. The CDR3 here is CASSFTRTGELFF. Here the CDR3 DNA reads TGTGCCAGCAGCTTTACACGGACCGGGGAGCTGTTTTTT.

This clonotype has only a few counts. V and J are TRBV5-1 and TRBJ2-7; TRBD2 matches 10 bases. Germline CDR1 SGHRS, CDR2 YFSETQ. Unmatched junction bases numbered 4, after V lost 2 bases and J lost 2 bases. This CDR3 is built from 15 residues. The CDR3 bases are TGCGCCAGCAGCTTAACTAGCGGGACGACCTACGAGCAGTACTTC. Protein product: CASSLTSGTTYEQYF.